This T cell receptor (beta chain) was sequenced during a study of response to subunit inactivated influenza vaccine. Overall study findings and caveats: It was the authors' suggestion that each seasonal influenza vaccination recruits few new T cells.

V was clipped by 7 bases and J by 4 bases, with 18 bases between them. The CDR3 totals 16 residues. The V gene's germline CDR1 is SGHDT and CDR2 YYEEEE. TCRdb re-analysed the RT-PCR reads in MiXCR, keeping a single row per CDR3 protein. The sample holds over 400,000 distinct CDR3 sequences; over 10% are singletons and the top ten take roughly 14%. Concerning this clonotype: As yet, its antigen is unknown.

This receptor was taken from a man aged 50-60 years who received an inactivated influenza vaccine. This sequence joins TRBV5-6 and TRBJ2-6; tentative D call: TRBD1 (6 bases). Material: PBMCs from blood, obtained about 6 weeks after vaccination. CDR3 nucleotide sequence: TGTGCCAGCGCCCAGCACAGGGTGCGCGGGGCCAACGTCCTGACTTTC. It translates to CASAQHRVRGANVLTF. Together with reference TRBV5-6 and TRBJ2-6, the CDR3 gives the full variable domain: DAGVTQSPTHLIKTRGQQVTLRCSPKSGHDTVSWYQQALGQGPQFIFQYYEEEERQRGNFPDRFSGHQFPNYSSELNVNALLLGDSALYLCASAQHRVRGANVLTFGAGSRLTVL.